This T cell receptor (beta chain) was retrieved from a study of OX40 agonist ivuxolimab in advanced cancers. The CDR3 has 14 amino acids. Germline lookup yields CDR1 SNHLY and CDR2 FYNNEI. Trimming took 6 bases from V and 4 from J, leaving 15 bases between them. TCRdb keeps only in-frame clones here, not all; method: immunoSEQ multiplex PCR. The repertoire has about 24,000 clones, around 85% of them found once; the top ten carry approximately 17%. The chain combines TRBV2 with TRBJ1-1; maybe TRBD1 (5 bases). Sample: CD4+ or CD8+ T cells sorted from blood, taken in a trial of the OX40 agonist ivuxolimab. The source of this sequence is an adult with an advanced solid tumor such as melanoma, head and neck, liver or kidney cancer. DNA of the CDR3: TGTGCCAGCAGCCCCCAGGGATGGGGCACTGAAGCTTTCTTT. Its translation: CASSPQGWGTEAFF.